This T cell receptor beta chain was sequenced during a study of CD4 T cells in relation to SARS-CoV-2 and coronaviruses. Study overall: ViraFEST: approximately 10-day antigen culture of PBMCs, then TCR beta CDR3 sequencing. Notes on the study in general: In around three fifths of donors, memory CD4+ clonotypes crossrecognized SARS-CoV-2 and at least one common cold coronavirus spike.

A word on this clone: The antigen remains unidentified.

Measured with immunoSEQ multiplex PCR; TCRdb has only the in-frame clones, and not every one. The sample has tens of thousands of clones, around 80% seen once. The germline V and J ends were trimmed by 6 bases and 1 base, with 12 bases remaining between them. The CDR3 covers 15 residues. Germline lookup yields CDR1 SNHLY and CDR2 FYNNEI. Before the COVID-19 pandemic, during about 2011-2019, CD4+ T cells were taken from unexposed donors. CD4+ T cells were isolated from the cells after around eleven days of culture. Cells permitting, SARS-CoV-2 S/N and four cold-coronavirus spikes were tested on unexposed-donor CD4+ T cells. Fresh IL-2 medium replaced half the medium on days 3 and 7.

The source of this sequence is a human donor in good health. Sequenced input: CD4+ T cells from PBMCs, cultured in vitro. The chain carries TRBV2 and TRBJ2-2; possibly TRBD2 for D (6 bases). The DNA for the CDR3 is TGTGCCAGCAGAGTGGGTAGCGGGAACACCGGGGAGCTGTTTTTT. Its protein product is CASRVGSGNTGELFF.